This is a list of T cell receptor beta chains from one sample in a study of T-cell memory formation after mild COVID-19. TCRdb reanalysed the 5' RACE reads using MiXCR and keeps one entry per CDR3 protein. The sample has about 290,000 distinct CDR3 sequences, about 15% seen once; the top ten hold 22%. Sequenced sample: PBMCs or a T cell subset sorted from them (not recorded which). The receptors derive from a man between 18 and 29 years old who had mild COVID-19 (a few samples of this study predate the infection). Cell type and time point are not known. CDR3s include the opening cysteine and the closing phenylalanine or tryptophan. The D gene is left open where the match is weak. Size tells how often a clone was seen (once, few, many) or the class of an expanded clone, and some rows leave it out.

CDR3 DNA	CDR3 protein	V gene	D gene	clone size	J gene
TGCAGTGCCCTAGGGGGCGCCGGCACTGAAGCTTTCTTT	CSALGGAGTEAFF	TRBV20-1	TRBD1	-	TRBJ1-1
TGTGCCAGCAGCATGGGGATTGGGACTAACTATGGCTACACCTTC	CASSMGIGTNYGYTF	TRBV9	-	few	TRBJ1-2
TGTGCCAGCAGCCAGCCTGGGACAGGTGGCTGGGAGACCCAGTACTTC	CASSQPGTGGWETQYF	TRBV14	TRBD1	-	TRBJ2-5
TGCAGTGCTAGACCTAGCGGAGGTATAGAGACCCAGTACTTC	CSARPSGGIETQYF	TRBV20-1	TRBD2	few	TRBJ2-5
TGTGCCATCCGGGGGCAGGCCGAGAACTATGGCTACACCTTC	CAIRGQAENYGYTF	TRBV10-3	-	-	TRBJ1-2
TGTGCCAGCAGCCCCAGGGGGGGGGGAGCCACCGGGGAGCTGTTTTTT	CASSPRGGGATGELFF	TRBV7-3	-	many	TRBJ2-2
TGTGCCACCAGTGACATACAGGGTGGTAACACCGGGGAGCTGTTTTTT	CATSDIQGGNTGELFF	TRBV24-1	-	-	TRBJ2-2
TGTGCCAGCAGCCAAGGGGCCGAACAAGAGACCCAGTACTTC	CASSQGAEQETQYF	TRBV7-2	-	few	TRBJ2-5
TGTGCCAGCAGCCCCACCCGTGAGCAGTTCTTC	CASSPTREQFF	TRBV11-1	-	few	TRBJ2-1
TGCGCCAGCAGCCAAGAGGTGGGGCCCGGCCAGTTCTTC	CASSQEVGPGQFF	TRBV4-3	-	few	TRBJ2-1
TGTGCCAGCAGCCGACAGGGGGGAGGCAATGAGCAGTTCTTC	CASSRQGGGNEQFF	TRBV5-5	TRBD1	-	TRBJ2-1
TGCAGCGGACGGACAGGGGGCTCGATCAGTGACTATGGCTACACCTTC	CSGRTGGSISDYGYTF	TRBV29-1	TRBD1	few	TRBJ1-2
TGTGCCAGCAGCCCCACTAGCGGGGAAACAGATACGCAGTATTTT	CASSPTSGETDTQYF	TRBV7-3	TRBD2	few	TRBJ2-3
TGTGCCAGCAGCTTGTGGATGGCAGATACGCAGTATTTT	CASSLWMADTQYF	TRBV7-8	-	few	TRBJ2-3
TGTGCCAGCAGTGACAGGTGGCATGGCTACACCTTC	CASSDRWHGYTF	TRBV6-1	-	few	TRBJ1-2
TGTGCCAGCAGCTTGGGTCGGGGCGTCTATGGCTACACCTTC	CASSLGRGVYGYTF	TRBV5-6	-	-	TRBJ1-2
TGTGCCAGTAGTATTGCTTCTCCGGGGCAAGAGACCCAGTACTTC	CASSIASPGQETQYF	TRBV19	-	-	TRBJ2-5
TGTGCCAGCAGTTTTGAAGCCTCCAATCAGCCCCAGCATTTT	CASSFEASNQPQHF	TRBV12-3/TRBV12-4	-	-	TRBJ1-5
TGTGCCAGCAGCGAAGCAAGGCCAAACAATCAGCCCCAGCATTTT	CASSEARPNNQPQHF	TRBV2	-	few	TRBJ1-5
TGCGCCAGCAGCCAAGATGCATCCAGCTATGGCTACACCTTC	CASSQDASSYGYTF	TRBV4-3	-	-	TRBJ1-2
TGTGCCAGCAGCTTGCAAAGGTCCGGGGAGCTGTTTTTT	CASSLQRSGELFF	TRBV12-3/TRBV12-4	-	few	TRBJ2-2
TGCGCCAGCAGCCTACCCCCGGGACTAGGTGTCGATACGCAGTATTTT	CASSLPPGLGVDTQYF	TRBV5-1	TRBD2	-	TRBJ2-3
TGTGCCAGCAGCTTAATGACAGGGAGTGGGGATACGCAGTATTTT	CASSLMTGSGDTQYF	TRBV7-2	TRBD1	few	TRBJ2-3
TGTGCCAGCAGCCAAGTGGGGGGGGGCCCCGAGACCCAGTACTTC	CASSQVGGGPETQYF	TRBV4-2	-	-	TRBJ2-5
TGTGCCAGCAGTCCAACTGGACTAGACAGGGAGCAGTTCTTC	CASSPTGLDREQFF	TRBV6-2/TRBV6-3	-	-	TRBJ2-1
TGTGCCAGCAGTTTGGAGGGGGCAACTGAAGCTTTCTTT	CASSLEGATEAFF	TRBV12-3/TRBV12-4	TRBD1	-	TRBJ1-1
TGTGCCAGCAGCTTAGGGGGTGACTACCTAGGTGGGACCCAGTACTTC	CASSLGGDYLGGTQYF	TRBV11-2	-	-	TRBJ2-5
TGTGCCTGGAGTGTCTGGTCGGGGGGAAAGACAGATACGCAGTATTTT	CAWSVWSGGKTDTQYF	TRBV30	TRBD2	few	TRBJ2-3
TGTGCCAGCAGGCGAGGAGTAGCAGATACGCAGTATTTT	CASRRGVADTQYF	TRBV5-6	-	few	TRBJ2-3
TGTGCCAGCAGCCTTTCAGGGGGGGATGAAGCTTTCTTT	CASSLSGGDEAFF	TRBV6-5	TRBD1	few	TRBJ1-1
TGTGCCAGCAGTACTAGCGGGGGGGCGGATACGCAGTATTTT	CASSTSGGADTQYF	TRBV25-1	TRBD2	many	TRBJ2-3
TGTGCCAGCAGCCAGGGACAGGGTAGGGGTCAAGAGACCCAGTACTTC	CASSQGQGRGQETQYF	TRBV5-4	TRBD1	-	TRBJ2-5
TGTGCCAGCAGCAAGTTGAACACTGAAGCTTTCTTT	CASSKLNTEAFF	TRBV12-3/TRBV12-4	-	-	TRBJ1-1
TGCAGTGCTGACGGAGCTAACTATGGCTACACCTTC	CSADGANYGYTF	TRBV20-1	-	-	TRBJ1-2
TGTGCCAGCAACCCAGAGATGGCGGGGACCTCCTACAATGAGCAGTTCTTC	CASNPEMAGTSYNEQFF	TRBV11-2	-	few	TRBJ2-1
TGCGCCAGCAGTGAGTTTAGTGGGGTCACTGAAGCTTTCTTT	CASSEFSGVTEAFF	TRBV10-2	-	few	TRBJ1-1
TGCGCCAGCAGCTTGGTACTAGCGGGGGGGTCAGATACGCAGTATTTT	CASSLVLAGGSDTQYF	TRBV5-1	TRBD2	many	TRBJ2-3
TGCAGTGCCCTGAGCTATTCCCTTTCCACTGAAGCTTTCTTT	CSALSYSLSTEAFF	TRBV20-1	-	-	TRBJ1-1
TGCAGTGCTAGAGATCAGTGGAATCAGCCCCAGCATTTT	CSARDQWNQPQHF	TRBV20-1	-	few	TRBJ1-5
TGCAGCGTTGACGACAGCATCTCAACAGATACGCAGTATTTT	CSVDDSISTDTQYF	TRBV29-1	-	few	TRBJ2-3
TGTGCCAGCAGCGTAGGGAGTATGAACACTGAAGCTTTCTTT	CASSVGSMNTEAFF	TRBV9	-	-	TRBJ1-1
TGCAGTGCTAAGATTTGGGACAGGGCGACGAATGAGCAGTTCTTC	CSAKIWDRATNEQFF	TRBV20-1	TRBD1	-	TRBJ2-1
TGTGCCAGCAGTGGCTCAGGGTTCTCCACAGATACGCAGTATTTT	CASSGSGFSTDTQYF	TRBV6-1	-	-	TRBJ2-3
TGTGCCATACGACAGGGGGATCAGCCCCAGCATTTT	CAIRQGDQPQHF	TRBV10-3	TRBD1	few	TRBJ1-5
TGTGCCAGCAGCACGACAGGGGGGCAAGAGACCCAGTACTTC	CASSTTGGQETQYF	TRBV7-9	TRBD1	few	TRBJ2-5
TGTGCCAGCTCAAGCGGGGGGGCGATCTACGAGCAGTACTTC	CASSSGGAIYEQYF	TRBV27	TRBD2	few	TRBJ2-7
TGTGCCAGCAGTCGACGGGGATCTGGGGCCAACGTCCTGACTTTC	CASSRRGSGANVLTF	TRBV4-2	-	-	TRBJ2-6
TGTGCCAGCAGCCAAGGGACAGGGGGTCCCACAGATACGCAGTATTTT	CASSQGTGGPTDTQYF	TRBV4-2	TRBD1	few	TRBJ2-3
TGTGCCAGCAGTTTCCCCCCTTCCGGGGCGGACTACGAGCAGTACTTC	CASSFPPSGADYEQYF	TRBV28	-	-	TRBJ2-7
TGTGCCAGCAGCTTCGGCAATAACTACAATGAGCAGTTCTTC	CASSFGNNYNEQFF	TRBV7-2	-	-	TRBJ2-1
TGTGCCAGCAGTTACACTAGCGGGGGGGGGTTTGAGCAGTTCTTC	CASSYTSGGGFEQFF	TRBV6-6	TRBD2	few	TRBJ2-1
TGTGCCAGCAGAACCAGGGGTGTCGGCAATCAGCCCCAGCATTTT	CASRTRGVGNQPQHF	TRBV12-3/TRBV12-4	-	-	TRBJ1-5
TGCGCCAGCAGCATCCGGACAGCGGGGTCATCGGTGGATACGCAGTATTTT	CASSIRTAGSSVDTQYF	TRBV4-1	-	-	TRBJ2-3
TGCGCCAGCAGCGAAGACAGGGTGACAGATACGCAGTATTTT	CASSEDRVTDTQYF	TRBV10-1	TRBD1	few	TRBJ2-3